Below, 13 T cell receptor beta chains from the same sample are listed, as sequenced in a study of vaccination and CD4 T cells after COVID-19. With the Oncomine TCR Beta short-read assay, DNA from cultured CD4+ T cells was sequenced. Someone extracted genomic DNA from cultured CD4+ T cells. TCRdb fed the PCR reads into MiXCR, producing one record per CDR3 protein. The sample lists under 8,000 distinct CDR3 sequences, around 34% occurring once. Sample treatment: 10-day PBMC culture with coronavirus spike peptide pools or control peptides (ViraFEST assay). Investigators obtained the unexposed donor's CD4+ T cells before the COVID-19 pandemic (2011-2018). Their antigens are not known. Material for sequencing was CD4+ T cells from blood, cultured in vitro. The receptors stem from a human donor in good health.

This clonotype was found a few times. This rearrangement joins TRBV7-2 to TRBJ2-5; weak D call: TRBD2 (6 bases). This CDR3 has 15 residues. Looked up from germline, CDR1 is SGHTA and CDR2 is FQGNSA. V gave up 3 bases and J gave up 2 bases, with 13 bases separating them. CDR3 loop: CASSFNIGLQETQYF. The CDR3 DNA is TGTGCCAGCAGCTTCAATATCGGACTACAAGAGACCCAGTACTTC.

This clonotype was counted a single time. The gene calls are TRBV6-5 and TRBJ2-1; TRBD2 might be the D (6 bases). The CDR3 loop spans 14 amino acids. Germline V gives CDR1 MNHEY, CDR2 SVGAGI. The V and J ends lost 4 bases and 9 bases respectively, with 16 bases between them. CDR3 loop: CASSSSAAGSEQFF. The CDR3 nucleotides read TGTGCCAGCAGTTCGTCAGCTGCGGGAAGTGAGCAGTTCTTC.

The chain carries TRBV25-1 and TRBJ2-1; 9 positions match TRBD2. J lost 5 bases, V lost 1 base, and 6 bases had no gene match. This CDR3 spans 16 amino acids. Germline V gene lookup returns CDR1 MGHDK and CDR2 SYGVNS. CDR3 in DNA: TGTGCCAGCAGTGAATTTGACAGCGGGAGGAACAATGAGCAGTTCTTC. It specifies CASSEFDSGRNNEQFF.

The rearrangement joins TRBV27 to TRBJ2-3, with D possibly TRBD2 on 5 matching bases. The CDR3 totals 13 residues. Trimming left V 7 bases short and J 2 bases short, with 10 bases between. Germline V gene sequence: CDR1 MNHEY, CDR2 SMNVEV (reference sequence). The CDR3 protein is CASTEVYTDTQYF. CDR3 bases: TGTGCCAGCACGGAGGTCTACACAGATACGCAGTATTTT.

This clonotype rates as medium-sized (0.01 to 0.1%). The chain uses TRBV7-9 and TRBJ1-5; D remains ambiguous. Germline values: CDR1 SEHNR, CDR2 FQNEAQ (reference sequence). CDR3 length: 13 amino acids. Deletions cut 5 bases from V and 4 bases from J, with 9 bases between. The CDR3 reads CASSDIPNQPQHF. DNA for the CDR3: TGTGCCAGCAGCGACATACCAAATCAGCCCCAGCATTTT.

V gene TRBV10-2 combines with J gene TRBJ2-5; 10 nucleotides align to TRBD2. Trimming at V came to 9 bases and at J to 5 bases, leaving 12 bases not matched to a gene. Germline assignment: CDR1 WSHSY and CDR2 SAAADI. This CDR3 has 15 amino acids. CDR3 bases: TGCGCCAGTTCGGGGCTAGCGGGAGCCGTGGAGACCCAGTACTTC. Its translation is CASSGLAGAVETQYF.

This clonotype qualifies as medium-sized (0.01 to 0.1%). The CDR3 spells CSASGSGGDTQYF. Here the CDR3 DNA reads TGCAGTGCTAGTGGTAGCGGGGGGGATACGCAGTATTTT. This chain links TRBV20-1 with TRBJ2-3; the match to TRBD2 covers 10 bases. Germline CDR1 and CDR2: DFQATT and SNEGSKA (reference sequence). V trimming: 3 bases; J trimming: 6 bases; junction bases outside the gene matches: 3. The CDR3 has 13 amino acids.

This clonotype is termed medium-sized (0.01 to 0.1%). The chain employs TRBV20-1 and TRBJ1-2; possible D gene TRBD1, 5 bases. CDR1 is DFQATT and CDR2 is SNEGSKA in the germline V gene (reference sequence). The CDR3 consists of 12 residues. The V end was cut by 4 bases, the J end by 4 bases, with 10 bases between. As DNA, the CDR3 is TGCAGTGCTACCCAGGACACCTATGGCTACACCTTC. It translates to CSATQDTYGYTF.

By sample share, this clonotype is medium-sized (0.01 to 0.1%). This chain connects TRBV28 to TRBJ1-2, with D unclear. The CDR3 totals 11 residues. Germline values: CDR1 MDHEN, CDR2 SYDVKM. The germline V and J ends were trimmed by 10 bases and 5 bases, with 11 bases remaining between them. The CDR3 region is CATGREYGYTF. The DNA of the CDR3 is TGTGCCACGGGAAGGGAATATGGCTACACCTTC.

In its sample, this clonotype was seen a few times. V gene TRBV10-3 combines with J gene TRBJ2-7, with 10 bases aligning to TRBD2. This CDR3 comprises 13 residues. Looked up from germline, CDR1 is ENHRY and CDR2 is SYGVKD. V lost 4 bases, J lost 3 bases, and 0 bases stayed unmatched. Here the CDR3 DNA reads TGTGCCATCAGTGTAGCGGGAGGCTACGAGCAGTACTTC. The encoded protein is CAISVAGGYEQYF.

The chain carries TRBV5-4 and TRBJ2-7; 8 positions match TRBD1. The V gene's germline CDR1 is SGHNT and CDR2 YYREEE (reference sequence). CDR3 length: 15 residues. J gave up 5 bases and V 0 bases, and 7 bases lay outside the gene matches. CDR3 in DNA: TGTGCCAGCAGCTTGGGGAGACAGGGGATTAACGAGCAGTACTTC. It encodes CASSLGRQGINEQYF.

This clonotype occurred a few times. The genes are TRBV6-5 and TRBJ2-7, with D possibly being TRBD2 (6 bases). V was cut by 4 bases and J by 2 bases, with 15 bases left in between. The CDR3 consists of 15 residues. CDR1 and CDR2 from the germline V gene are MNHEY and SVGAGI. The CDR3 DNA reads TGTGCCAGCAGTTTCCAAGGAGGGCACACCTACGAGCAGTACTTC. This codes for CASSFQGGHTYEQYF.

In its sample, this clonotype ranks as medium-sized. This rearrangement joins TRBV7-2 to TRBJ1-2; 8 nucleotides align to TRBD1. Germline-derived CDR1 and CDR2 are SGHTA and FQGNSA. With 5 bases clipped from V and 6 bases from J, the junction kept 8 bases outside the gene matches. The CDR3 spans 14 residues. CDR3 in amino acids: CASSPRTGSNGYTF. In DNA form, the CDR3 reads TGTGCCAGCAGCCCCCGGACAGGGAGTAATGGCTACACCTTC.